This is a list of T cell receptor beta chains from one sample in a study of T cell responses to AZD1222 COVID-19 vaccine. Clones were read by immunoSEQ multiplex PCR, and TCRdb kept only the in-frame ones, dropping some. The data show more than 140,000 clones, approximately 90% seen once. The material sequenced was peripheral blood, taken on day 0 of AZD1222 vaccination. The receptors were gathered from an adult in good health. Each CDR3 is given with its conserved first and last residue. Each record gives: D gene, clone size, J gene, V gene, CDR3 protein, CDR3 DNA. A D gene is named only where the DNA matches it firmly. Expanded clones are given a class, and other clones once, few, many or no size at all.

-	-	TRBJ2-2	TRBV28	CASSLTRPPGELFF	TGTGCCAGCAGTCTTACTCGACCACCCGGGGAGCTGTTTTTT
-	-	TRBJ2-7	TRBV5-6	CASSLFGVSYEQYF	TGTGCCAGCAGCTTGTTTGGCGTATCCTACGAGCAGTACTTC
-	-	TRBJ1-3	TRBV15	CATSREPGIGNTIYF	TGTGCCACCAGCAGAGAACCAGGGATCGGAAACACCATATATTTT
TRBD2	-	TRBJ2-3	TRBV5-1	CASSLAGGRTDTQYF	TGCGCCAGCAGCCTGGCGGGGGGACGCACAGATACGCAGTATTTT
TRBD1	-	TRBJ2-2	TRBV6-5	CASSYGTGGRRELFF	TGTGCCAGCAGCTACGGGACAGGGGGCCGTAGGGAGCTGTTTTTT
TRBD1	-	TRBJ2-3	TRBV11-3	CASTRGDRGTDTQYF	TGTGCCAGCACTCGTGGGGACAGGGGAACAGATACGCAGTATTTT
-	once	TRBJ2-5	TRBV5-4	CASSPTYGGPETQYF	TGTGCCAGCAGCCCTACATACGGGGGACCAGAGACCCAGTACTTC
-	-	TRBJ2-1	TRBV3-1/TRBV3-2	CASSQLGLSYEQFF	TGTGCCAGCAGCCAATTGGGACTGAGTTATGAGCAGTTCTTC
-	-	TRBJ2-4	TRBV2	CASSAQLAKNIQYF	TGTGCCAGCAGTGCACAGCTAGCCAAAAACATTCAGTACTTC
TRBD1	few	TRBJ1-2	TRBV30	CAWSRGGINNYGYTF	TGTGCCTGGAGCCGAGGGGGCATAAACAACTATGGCTACACCTTC
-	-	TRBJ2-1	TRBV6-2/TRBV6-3	CASSTTPNEQFF	TGTGCCAGCAGTACGACTCCGAATGAGCAGTTCTTC
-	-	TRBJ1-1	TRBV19	CASSIGSGRWRVEAFF	TGTGCCAGTAGTATCGGGTCTGGCAGATGGAGGGTTGAAGCTTTCTTT
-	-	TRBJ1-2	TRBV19	CASSINPQLHYGYTF	TGTGCCAGTAGTATCAACCCACAGCTACACTATGGCTACACCTTC
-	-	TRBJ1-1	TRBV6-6	CASSYDVNTEAFF	TGTGCCAGCAGTTACGACGTGAACACTGAAGCTTTCTTT
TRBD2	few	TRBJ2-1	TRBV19	CASSIAGLAVNEQFF	TGTGCCAGTAGTATAGCCGGACTAGCGGTCAATGAGCAGTTCTTC
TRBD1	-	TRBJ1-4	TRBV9	CASSVLGQGSEKLFF	TGTGCCAGCAGCGTACTCGGACAGGGATCCGAAAAACTGTTTTTT
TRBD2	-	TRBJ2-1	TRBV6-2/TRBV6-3	CASSYSKREIGNEQFF	TGTGCCAGCAGTTACTCCAAGCGGGAGATAGGTAATGAGCAGTTCTTC
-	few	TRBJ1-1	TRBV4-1	CASSQGLLGTEAFF	TGCGCCAGCAGCCAAGGACTCCTGGGCACTGAAGCTTTCTTT
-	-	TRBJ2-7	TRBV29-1	CSVVQGPSYEQYF	TGCAGCGTCGTACAGGGCCCCTCCTACGAGCAGTACTTC
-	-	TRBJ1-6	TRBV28	CASTDASKDSPLHF	TGTGCCAGCACCGATGCGAGTAAGGATTCACCCCTCCACTTT
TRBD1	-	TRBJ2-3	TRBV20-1	CSAWTGDTQYF	TGCAGTGCTTGGACAGGGGATACGCAGTATTTT
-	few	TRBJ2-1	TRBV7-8	CASSLTRRGRINGEQFF	TGTGCCAGCAGCTTAACCCGGAGGGGTAGGATCAACGGAGAGCAGTTCTTC
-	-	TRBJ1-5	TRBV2	CASRNSNQPQHF	TGTGCCAGCAGGAATAGCAATCAGCCCCAGCATTTT
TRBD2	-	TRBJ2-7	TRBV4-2	CASSHHLAERTYEQYF	TGTGCCAGCAGCCACCATCTAGCGGAGAGGACCTACGAGCAGTACTTC
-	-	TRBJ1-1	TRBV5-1	CASSLADRAEGREKAFF	TGCGCCAGCAGCTTGGCGGACCGTGCGGAGGGGAGGGAAAAAGCTTTCTTT
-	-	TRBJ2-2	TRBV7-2	CASSFTGKSKTGELFF	TGTGCCAGCAGCTTCACGGGAAAATCCAAGACCGGGGAGCTGTTTTTT
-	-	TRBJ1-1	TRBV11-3	CASSSGTAGHTEAFF	TGTGCCAGCAGCTCCGGAACGGCAGGGCACACTGAAGCTTTCTTT
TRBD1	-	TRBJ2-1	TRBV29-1	CSVETGGSSYNEQFF	TGCAGCGTTGAAACAGGGGGGAGCTCCTACAATGAGCAGTTCTTC
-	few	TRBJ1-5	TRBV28	CASSLRHFNQPQHF	TGTGCCAGCAGTCTCAGACACTTCAATCAGCCCCAGCATTTT
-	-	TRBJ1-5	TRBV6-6	CASSSGAGMGNQPQHF	TGTGCCAGCAGTTCGGGGGCAGGTATGGGCAATCAGCCCCAGCATTTT
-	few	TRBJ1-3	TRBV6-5	CASRGSGNTIYF	TGTGCCAGCAGAGGCTCTGGAAACACCATATATTTT
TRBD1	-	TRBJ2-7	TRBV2	CASSEFRDRAYEQYF	TGTGCCAGCAGTGAGTTCCGGGACAGGGCCTACGAGCAGTACTTC
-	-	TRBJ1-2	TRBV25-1	CASSEPGENYGYTF	TGTGCCAGCAGTGAACCGGGAGAGAACTATGGCTACACCTTC
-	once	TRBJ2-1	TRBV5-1	CASSLHRPRENEQFF	TGCGCCAGCAGCTTGCACCGCCCACGGGAGAACGAGCAGTTCTTC
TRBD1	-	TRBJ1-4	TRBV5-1	CASSLDWTGEKLFF	TGCGCCAGCAGCTTGGATTGGACAGGGGAAAAACTGTTTTTT
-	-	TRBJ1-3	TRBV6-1	CASSEAAGDSGNTIYF	TGTGCCAGCAGTGAAGCGGCCGGCGACTCTGGAAACACCATATATTTT
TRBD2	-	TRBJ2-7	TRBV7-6	CASSPASGIGEQYF	TGTGCCAGCAGCCCCGCTAGCGGGATTGGCGAGCAGTACTTC
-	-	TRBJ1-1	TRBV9	CASSVGPGAITEAFF	TGTGCCAGCAGCGTAGGACCAGGGGCGATCACTGAAGCTTTCTTT
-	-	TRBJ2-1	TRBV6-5	CASSLSLDHEQFF	TGTGCCAGCAGCCTCTCCTTGGACCATGAGCAGTTCTTC
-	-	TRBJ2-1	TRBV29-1	CSVGHADEQFF	TGCAGCGTCGGACATGCGGATGAGCAGTTCTTC
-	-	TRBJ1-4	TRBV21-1	CARANLGGLFF	TGTGCCAGGGCGAATTTAGGCGGACTGTTTTTT
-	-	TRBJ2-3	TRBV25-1	CASRALGRDTQYF	TGTGCCAGCAGGGCTCTGGGACGAGATACGCAGTATTTT
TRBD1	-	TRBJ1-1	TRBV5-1	CASSLAAGTGGTEAFF	TGCGCCAGCAGCTTGGCCGCCGGGACAGGGGGCACTGAAGCTTTCTTT
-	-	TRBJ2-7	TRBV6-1	CASSLLIPYEQYF	TGTGCCAGCAGTCTCCTAATTCCCTACGAGCAGTACTTC
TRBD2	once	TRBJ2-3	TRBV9	CASSPRSGSLSDTQYF	TGTGCCAGCAGCCCACGCAGCGGGAGTCTATCCGATACGCAGTATTTT
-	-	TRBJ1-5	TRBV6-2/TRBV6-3	CASSYGLYQPQHF	TGTGCCAGCAGTTACGGCCTTTATCAGCCCCAGCATTTT
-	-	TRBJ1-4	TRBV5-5	CASSLGVWTATNEKLFF	TGTGCCAGCAGCCTTGGGGTATGGACAGCCACTAATGAAAAACTGTTTTTT
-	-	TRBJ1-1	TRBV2	CASLRAEDTEAFF	TGTGCCAGCCTCCGGGCCGAGGACACTGAAGCTTTCTTT